Given below is one TCR beta chain in context. Its target is unknown. The source of the sample is a study of Ad26.COV2.S vaccination and SARS-CoV-2 variants. Study conclusions and caveats: Reportedly, after vaccination the spike-specific CD8+ and CD4+ T cell responses displayed substantial breadth.

Treatment reported: around 19 received Ad26.COV2.S at low or high dose, single or two shots; roughly five received placebo; per-sample allocation not given. The investigators took samples on day 63 after the first vaccine or placebo injection. CDR1 is SGHTS and CDR2 is YDEGEE in the germline V gene. V lost 1 base, J lost 2 bases, and 11 bases stayed unmatched. CDR3 length equals 18 residues. Using immunoSEQ multiplex PCR, the repertoire was profiled, and TCRdb retains in-frame clones only, with some absent. The sample contains 350,000 to 450,000 clones, around nine tenths of which appear only once. This material consisted of peripheral blood, taken in a trial of Ad26.COV2.S vaccine versus placebo. V is TRBV5-8 and J is TRBJ2-5; 10 nucleotides match TRBD2. The clonotype comes from a person between 18 and 59 years old who received the Ad26.COV2.S COVID-19 vaccine or a placebo. The CDR3 nucleotides are TGTGCCAGCAGCTTGATAGCGGGGGGCCCCAACCTTCAAGAGACCCAGTACTTC. This codes for CASSLIAGGPNLQETQYF.